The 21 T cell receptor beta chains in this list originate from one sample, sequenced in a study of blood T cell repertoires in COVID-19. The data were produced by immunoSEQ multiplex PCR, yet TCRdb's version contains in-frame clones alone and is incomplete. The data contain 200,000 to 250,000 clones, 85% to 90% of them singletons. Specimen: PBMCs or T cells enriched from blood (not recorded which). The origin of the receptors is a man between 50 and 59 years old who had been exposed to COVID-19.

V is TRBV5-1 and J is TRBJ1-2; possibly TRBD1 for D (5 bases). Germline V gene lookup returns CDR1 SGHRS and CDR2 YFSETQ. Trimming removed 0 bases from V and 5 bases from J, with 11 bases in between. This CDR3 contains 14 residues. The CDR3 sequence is CASSLDSRDYGYTF. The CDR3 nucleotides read TGCGCCAGCAGCTTGGACAGCAGGGATTATGGCTACACCTTC.

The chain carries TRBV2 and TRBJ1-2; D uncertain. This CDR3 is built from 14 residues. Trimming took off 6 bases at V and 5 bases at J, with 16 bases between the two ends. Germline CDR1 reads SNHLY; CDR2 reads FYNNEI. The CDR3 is CASRRVQNRYGYTF. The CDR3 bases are TGTGCCAGCAGGAGGGTACAGAATAGGTATGGCTACACCTTC. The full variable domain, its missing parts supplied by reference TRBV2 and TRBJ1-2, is EPEVTQTPSHQVTQMGQEVILRCVPISNHLYFYWYRQILGQKVEFLVSFYNNEISEKSEIFDDQFSVERPDGSNFTLKIRSTKLEDSAMYFCASRRVQNRYGYTFGSGTRLTVV.

CDR3 coding DNA: TGTGCCAGCAGCGACTCTACAGGGGGAACTAATGAAAAACTGTTTTTT. Translating it yields CASSDSTGGTNEKLFF. This chain links TRBV5-6 with TRBJ1-4, with 8 nucleotides matching TRBD1. CDR1 is SGHDT and CDR2 is YYEEEE in the germline V gene. The CDR3 spans 16 residues. J lost 1 base, V lost 4 bases, and 6 bases had no gene match.

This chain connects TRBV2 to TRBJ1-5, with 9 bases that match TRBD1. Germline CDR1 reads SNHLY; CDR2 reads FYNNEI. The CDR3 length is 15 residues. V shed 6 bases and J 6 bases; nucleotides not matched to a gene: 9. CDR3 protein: CASRGDRAGGQPQHF. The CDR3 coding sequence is TGTGCCAGCAGAGGGGACAGGGCGGGCGGTCAGCCCCAGCATTTT.

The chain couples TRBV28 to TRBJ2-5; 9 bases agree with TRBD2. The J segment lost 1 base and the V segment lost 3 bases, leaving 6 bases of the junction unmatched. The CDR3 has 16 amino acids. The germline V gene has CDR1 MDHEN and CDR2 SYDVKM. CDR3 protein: CASSLGRGGSQETQYF. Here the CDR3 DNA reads TGTGCCAGCAGTTTGGGGCGGGGGGGCAGCCAAGAGACCCAGTACTTC.

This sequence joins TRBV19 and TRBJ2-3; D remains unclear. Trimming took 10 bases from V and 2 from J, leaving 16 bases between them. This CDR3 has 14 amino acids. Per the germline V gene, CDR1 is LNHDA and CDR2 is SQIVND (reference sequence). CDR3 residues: CATTDGVITDTQYF. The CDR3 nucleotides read TGTGCCACCACCGACGGAGTTATCACAGATACGCAGTATTTT.

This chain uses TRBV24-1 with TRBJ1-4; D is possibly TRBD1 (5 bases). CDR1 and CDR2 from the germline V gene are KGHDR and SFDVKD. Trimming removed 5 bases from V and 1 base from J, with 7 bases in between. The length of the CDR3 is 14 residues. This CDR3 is CATSVGGTNEKLFF. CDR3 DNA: TGTGCCACCAGTGTGGGGGGAACTAATGAAAAACTGTTTTTT.

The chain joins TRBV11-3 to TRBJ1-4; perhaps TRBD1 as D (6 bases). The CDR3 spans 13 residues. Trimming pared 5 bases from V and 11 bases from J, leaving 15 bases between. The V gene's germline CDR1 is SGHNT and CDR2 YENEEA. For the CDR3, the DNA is TGTGCCAGCAGCACACAGGGCCAGGAGAAACTGTTTTTT. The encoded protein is CASSTQGQEKLFF.

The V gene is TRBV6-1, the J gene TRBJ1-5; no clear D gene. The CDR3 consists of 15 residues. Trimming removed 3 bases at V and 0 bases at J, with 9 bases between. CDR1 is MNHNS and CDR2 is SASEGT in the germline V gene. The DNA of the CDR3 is TGTGCCAGCAGTGATCTGGCATCTAGCAATCAGCCCCAGCATTTT. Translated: CASSDLASSNQPQHF.

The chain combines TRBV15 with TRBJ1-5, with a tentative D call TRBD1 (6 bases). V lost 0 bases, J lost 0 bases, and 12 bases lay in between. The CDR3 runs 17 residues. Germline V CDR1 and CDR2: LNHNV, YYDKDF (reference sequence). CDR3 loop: CATSRDLQGRSNQPQHF. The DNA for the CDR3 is TGTGCCACCAGCAGAGATTTACAGGGTCGTAGCAATCAGCCCCAGCATTTT.

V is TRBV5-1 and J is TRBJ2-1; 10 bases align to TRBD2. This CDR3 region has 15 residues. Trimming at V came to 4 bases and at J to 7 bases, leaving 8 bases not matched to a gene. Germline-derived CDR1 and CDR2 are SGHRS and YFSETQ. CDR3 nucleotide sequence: TGCGCCAGCAGCCTGGCTAGCGGGAGAGGGAATGAGCAGTTCTTC. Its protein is CASSLASGRGNEQFF.

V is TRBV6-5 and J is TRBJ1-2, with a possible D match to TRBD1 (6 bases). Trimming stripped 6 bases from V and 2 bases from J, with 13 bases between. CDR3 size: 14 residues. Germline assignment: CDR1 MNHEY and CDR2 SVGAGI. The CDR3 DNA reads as TGTGCCAGCAGAACGGACAGCGAGAACTATGGCTACACCTTC. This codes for CASRTDSENYGYTF.

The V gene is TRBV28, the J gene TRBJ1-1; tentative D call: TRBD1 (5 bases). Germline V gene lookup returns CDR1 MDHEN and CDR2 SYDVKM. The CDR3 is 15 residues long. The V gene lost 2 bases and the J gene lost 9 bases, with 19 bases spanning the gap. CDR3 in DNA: TGTGCCAGCAGTTTACCTCTCCGGGGGGGAACTCAAGCTTTCTTT. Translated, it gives CASSLPLRGGTQAFF.

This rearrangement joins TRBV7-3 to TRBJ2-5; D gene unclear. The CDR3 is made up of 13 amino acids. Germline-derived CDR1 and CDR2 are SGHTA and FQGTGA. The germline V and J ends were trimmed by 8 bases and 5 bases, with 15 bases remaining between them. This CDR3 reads CASRPVVAETQYF. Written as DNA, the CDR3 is TGTGCCAGCCGCCCGGTTGTTGCTGAGACCCAGTACTTC.

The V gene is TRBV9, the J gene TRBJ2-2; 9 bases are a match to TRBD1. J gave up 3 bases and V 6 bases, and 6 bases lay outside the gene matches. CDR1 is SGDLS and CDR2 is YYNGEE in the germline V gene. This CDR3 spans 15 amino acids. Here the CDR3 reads CASKRTGADTGELFF. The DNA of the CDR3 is TGTGCCAGCAAACGGACAGGGGCCGACACCGGGGAGCTGTTTTTT. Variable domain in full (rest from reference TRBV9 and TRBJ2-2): DSGVTQTPKHLITATGQRVTLRCSPRSGDLSVYWYQQSLDQGLQFLIQYYNGEERAKGNILERFSAQQFPDLHSELNLSSLELGDSALYFCASKRTGADTGELFFGEGSRLTVL.

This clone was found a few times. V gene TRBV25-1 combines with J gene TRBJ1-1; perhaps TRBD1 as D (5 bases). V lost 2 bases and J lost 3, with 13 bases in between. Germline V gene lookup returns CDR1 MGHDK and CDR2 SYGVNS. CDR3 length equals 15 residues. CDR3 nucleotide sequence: TGTGCCAGCAGTGAAGCCAGGGCTGGCGACACTGAAGCTTTCTTT. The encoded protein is CASSEARAGDTEAFF.

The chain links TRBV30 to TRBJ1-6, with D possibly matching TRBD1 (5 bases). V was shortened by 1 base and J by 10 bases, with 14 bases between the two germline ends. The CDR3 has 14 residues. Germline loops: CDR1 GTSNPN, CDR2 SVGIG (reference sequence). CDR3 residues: CAWSGGRAYSPLHF. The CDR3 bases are TGTGCCTGGAGTGGCGGCAGGGCTTACTCACCCCTCCACTTT.

CDR3 in amino acids: CAASGGNSNQPQHF. For the CDR3, the DNA is TGTGCCGCCTCGGGGGGGAATAGCAATCAGCCCCAGCATTTT. J is TRBJ1-5 and V is TRBV6-5, with D perhaps matching TRBD1 (5 bases). Trimming left V 11 bases short and J 0 bases short, with 14 bases between. Germline CDR1 reads MNHEY; CDR2 reads SVGAGI. CDR3 length: 14 residues.

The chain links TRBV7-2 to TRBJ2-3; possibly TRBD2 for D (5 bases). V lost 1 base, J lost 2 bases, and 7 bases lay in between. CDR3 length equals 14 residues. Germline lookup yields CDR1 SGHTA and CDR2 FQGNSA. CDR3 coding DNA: TGTGCCAGCAGCTTAGACCTAGCCACAGATACGCAGTATTTT. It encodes CASSLDLATDTQYF. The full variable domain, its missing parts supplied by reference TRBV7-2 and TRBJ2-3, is GAGVSQSPSNKVTEKGKDVELRCDPISGHTALYWYRQSLGQGLEFLIYFQGNSAPDKSGLPSDRFSAERTGGSVSTLTIQRTQQEDSAVYLCASSLDLATDTQYFGPGTRLTVL.

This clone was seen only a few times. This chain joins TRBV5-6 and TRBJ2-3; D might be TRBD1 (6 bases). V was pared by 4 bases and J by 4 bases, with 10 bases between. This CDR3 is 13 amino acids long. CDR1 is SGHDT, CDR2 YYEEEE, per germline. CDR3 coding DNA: TGTGCCAGCAGCCCGGGACACTCAGATACGCAGTATTTT. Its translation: CASSPGHSDTQYF.

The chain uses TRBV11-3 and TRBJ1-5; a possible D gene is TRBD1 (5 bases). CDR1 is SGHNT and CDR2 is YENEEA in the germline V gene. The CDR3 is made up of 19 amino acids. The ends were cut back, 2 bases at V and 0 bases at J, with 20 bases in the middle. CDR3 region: CASSLRVRGRARSNQPQHF. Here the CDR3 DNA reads TGTGCCAGCAGCTTACGTGTACGCGGCAGGGCCCGTAGCAATCAGCCCCAGCATTTT.